Listed below are T cell receptor beta chains from one sample, sequenced in a study of CD8 T cells in ankylosing spondylitis. TCRdb reanalysed the 5' RACE reads using MiXCR and keeps one entry per CDR3 protein. The data hold about 33,000 distinct CDR3 sequences, with 14% observed a single time. Sequenced sample: blood. The receptor set was obtained from a male donor with ankylosing spondylitis or in good health (not recorded which). Each CDR3 is given with its conserved first and last residue. Each record gives: V gene, D gene, clone size, J gene, CDR3 DNA, CDR3 protein. A D gene is named only where the DNA matches it firmly. Clone sizes are given selectively: once, few, many, or a class where the clone is expanded.

v_call: TRBV6-2/TRBV6-3; d_call: TRBD1; clone_size: few; j_call: TRBJ2-3; cdr3_nt: TGTGCCAGCAGTTGGACAGGGGATGGAAGCACGCAGTATTTT; cdr3_aa: CASSWTGDGSTQYF
v_call: TRBV27; d_call: .; clone_size: few; j_call: TRBJ2-2; cdr3_nt: TGTGCCAGCAGTTTCGTGGGGTACACCGGGGAGCTGTTTTTT; cdr3_aa: CASSFVGYTGELFF
v_call: TRBV29-1; d_call: .; clone_size: many; j_call: TRBJ2-5; cdr3_nt: TGCAGCGTTGAGGTGGGAGAGACCCAGTACTTC; cdr3_aa: CSVEVGETQYF
v_call: TRBV28; d_call: .; clone_size: .; j_call: TRBJ2-7; cdr3_nt: TGTGCCAGCAGTAAAAACAGGGAAGAGGGCTACGAGCAGTACTTC; cdr3_aa: CASSKNREEGYEQYF
v_call: TRBV27; d_call: .; clone_size: few; j_call: TRBJ1-5; cdr3_nt: TGTGCCAGCAGTTTACAGGGGAACAATCAGCCCCAGCATTTT; cdr3_aa: CASSLQGNNQPQHF
v_call: TRBV5-5; d_call: .; clone_size: .; j_call: TRBJ1-1; cdr3_nt: TGTGCCAGCAGCCGACTGGGGGCAGGTCTAGCTCAAGCTTTCTTT; cdr3_aa: CASSRLGAGLAQAFF
v_call: TRBV28; d_call: TRBD1; clone_size: hyperexpanded; j_call: TRBJ1-2; cdr3_nt: TGTGCCAGCGATATGGACAGGGGTTCCCCTAACTATGGCTACACCTTC; cdr3_aa: CASDMDRGSPNYGYTF
v_call: TRBV20-1; d_call: .; clone_size: .; j_call: TRBJ1-4; cdr3_nt: TGCAGTGCTAGTCCCCGGGGGGGTGAAAAACTGTTTTTT; cdr3_aa: CSASPRGGEKLFF
v_call: TRBV7-7; d_call: TRBD1; clone_size: .; j_call: TRBJ2-1; cdr3_nt: TGTGCTAGCAGCTTAAAACAGGGGTCAAATGAGCAGTTCTTC; cdr3_aa: CASSLKQGSNEQFF
v_call: TRBV5-5; d_call: TRBD1; clone_size: few; j_call: TRBJ2-4; cdr3_nt: TGTGCCAGCAGTTCAATCACTGGACAGGGAGTAGCCAAAAACATTCAGTACTTC; cdr3_aa: CASSSITGQGVAKNIQYF
v_call: TRBV20-1; d_call: .; clone_size: .; j_call: TRBJ1-1; cdr3_nt: TGCAGTATCGGCCTGAACACTGAAGCTTTCTTT; cdr3_aa: CSIGLNTEAFF
v_call: TRBV2; d_call: TRBD1; clone_size: .; j_call: TRBJ2-4; cdr3_nt: TGTGCCAGCAGTCCACAGGGGTTAGCCAAAAACATTCAGTACTTC; cdr3_aa: CASSPQGLAKNIQYF
v_call: TRBV12-3/TRBV12-4; d_call: TRBD1; clone_size: few; j_call: TRBJ1-1; cdr3_nt: TGTGCCAGCGGGACAGGGGGGGCTTTCTTT; cdr3_aa: CASGTGGAFF
v_call: TRBV20-1; d_call: TRBD2; clone_size: .; j_call: TRBJ2-2; cdr3_nt: TGCAGTGCTAGAGATCTCCTAGCGGGGGCGGACACCGGGGAGCTGTTTTTT; cdr3_aa: CSARDLLAGADTGELFF
v_call: TRBV29-1; d_call: .; clone_size: few; j_call: TRBJ1-1; cdr3_nt: TGCAGCGTTGATTCTGTTACCGGGACTGGGGAAGCTTTCTTT; cdr3_aa: CSVDSVTGTGEAFF
v_call: TRBV20-1; d_call: .; clone_size: few; j_call: TRBJ2-4; cdr3_nt: TGCAGTGCTAGAGATAGCAGGGGAAAAAACATTCAGTACTTC; cdr3_aa: CSARDSRGKNIQYF
v_call: TRBV29-1; d_call: TRBD2; clone_size: few; j_call: TRBJ2-1; cdr3_nt: TGCAGCGTTGAAGGTCTAGCGGCTTACAATGAGCAGTTCTTC; cdr3_aa: CSVEGLAAYNEQFF
v_call: TRBV5-1; d_call: TRBD2; clone_size: .; j_call: TRBJ2-3; cdr3_nt: TGCGCCACCGGATTAGCGGGCGTTAGCACAGATACGCAGTATTTT; cdr3_aa: CATGLAGVSTDTQYF
v_call: TRBV7-3; d_call: .; clone_size: many; j_call: TRBJ2-2; cdr3_nt: TGTGCCAGCGGTCGGATTGCGAACACCGGGGAGCTGTTTTTT; cdr3_aa: CASGRIANTGELFF
v_call: TRBV28; d_call: .; clone_size: few; j_call: TRBJ2-2; cdr3_nt: TGTGCCAGCAGTTTTCTTGGGGGAGACACCGGGGAGCTGTTTTTT; cdr3_aa: CASSFLGGDTGELFF